This TCR beta chain is from a study of glioma-infiltrating T cells after dendritic cell vaccination. The germline CDR1 and CDR2 sequences are SGHAT and FQNNGV. The CDR3 is 15 amino acids. Trimming cost V 0 bases and J 4 bases, with 9 bases left between them. The assay was immunoSEQ multiplex PCR, and TCRdb's table has in-frame clones only and misses some. The data show more than 60,000 clones, approximately 78% seen once. The study's findings and limits: Complete blood and tumor specimen sets were limited to few patients.

In regard to this clone: What it binds is unknown.

The chain uses TRBV11-2 and TRBJ2-2; possible D gene TRBD2, 6 bases. Sequencing used blood, obtained before dendritic cell vaccination. This receptor was obtained from a human donor with glioblastoma. CDR3 in DNA: TGTGCCAGCAGCTTAGATCAGGGAGGCACCGGGGAGCTGTTTTTT. Its protein is CASSLDQGGTGELFF.